One sample yielded the 14 T cell receptor beta chains listed below, sequenced in a study of post-analysis software for immune sequencing data. Incorporated into the TCR beta cDNA libraries were unique molecular identifiers, which served to reduce PCR and sequencing biases. TCRdb ran MiXCR on the PCR reads and lists one entry per CDR3 protein. This sample has roughly 580,000 distinct CDR3 sequences, with around 47% found just once. Study outcomes and limitations: Patients showed TRBV5-6, TRBV5-1 and TRBV20-1 among five TRBV segments more frequent than in controls.

Their cognate antigens are unknown. Sample: blood. The source is a girl aged 10-17 years with multiple sclerosis.

Many counts were recorded for this clonotype. The chain uses TRBV7-8 and TRBJ2-6; D not certain. Between the trimmed V and J ends, which lost 2 bases and 0 bases, there was a span of 8 bases. This CDR3 region has 16 residues. Germline-derived CDR1 and CDR2 are SGHVS and FQNEAQ. CDR3: CASSLWVYSGANVLTF. CDR3 DNA: TGTGCCAGCAGCTTATGGGTGTACTCTGGGGCCAACGTCCTGACTTTC.

About this clonotype itself: At one end the junction does not follow the germline gene, possibly because of a read error. The chain recombines TRBV29-1 with TRBJ1-1; maybe TRBD1 (5 bases). CDR3 length: 16 amino acids. Germline V gene data show CDR1 as SQVTM and CDR2 as ANQGSEA. CDR3: CRVPRRDSHGNTEAFF. In DNA form, the CDR3 reads TGCCGCGTCCCCCGGCGGGACTCCCATGGTAATACTGAAGCTTTCTTT.

This chain uses TRBV1 with TRBJ2-5; the table's D call, TRBD1, was not checked against the DNA. TRBV1 is noted as a pseudogene. The CDR3 runs 14 residues. The DNA for the CDR3 is TGCACCAGCAGCCAAGGGACAGACGTCTACGAGCGGTACTTC. Translation gives CTSSQGTDVYERYF.

The chain recombines TRBV12-3 or TRBV12-4 with TRBJ1-3; TRBD1 might be the D (6 bases). This CDR3 is 18 amino acids long. The V gene lost 4 bases and the J gene lost 4 bases, with 23 bases spanning the gap. CDR3 region: CASSSGRGGSLEGNTIYF. CDR3 bases: TGTGCCAGCAGTTCCGGAAGGGGGGGGAGCCTGGAAGGAAACACCATATATTTT.

The V gene is TRBV4-2, the J gene TRBJ2-5; 8 nucleotides align to TRBD2. V lost 5 bases and J lost 7; bases outside the gene matches: 18. CDR1 LGHNA and CDR2 YNFKEQ come from the germline V gene. CDR3 length: 17 residues. CDR3 protein: CASSVKGLTSGRGTQYF. The CDR3 nucleotides are TGTGCCAGCAGCGTTAAAGGCCTAACTAGCGGCCGGGGGACCCAGTACTTC.

For the CDR3, the DNA is TGTGCCAGCAGCCCACGCCCCGGACAGGGGAGAAAGACTGAAGCTTTCTTT. This translates into CASSPRPGQGRKTEAFF. V is TRBV7-2 and J is TRBJ1-1; 9 bases fit TRBD1. Trimming cost V 5 bases and J 5 bases; bases outside gene matches: 15. The germline gives CDR1 SGHTA, CDR2 FQGNSA. The CDR3 runs to 17 residues. Variable domain in full (rest from reference TRBV7-2 and TRBJ1-1): GAGVSQSPSNKVTEKGKDVELRCDPISGHTALYWYRQSLGQGLEFLIYFQGNSAPDKSGLPSDRFSAERTGGSVSTLTIQRTQQEDSAVYLCASSPRPGQGRKTEAFFGQGTRLTVV.

The V and J genes are TRBV10-3 and TRBJ1-1; D is undetermined. CDR3 length equals 16 residues. The germline V gene encodes CDR1 ENHRY and CDR2 SYGVKD. V was cut by 0 bases and J by 5 bases, with 16 bases left in between. The CDR3 reads CAISESRSDPGTEAFF. For the CDR3, the DNA is TGTGCCATCAGTGAGTCGAGATCAGATCCCGGGACTGAAGCTTTCTTT.

The chain joins TRBV5-1 to TRBJ1-2, with 8 nucleotides matching TRBD1. The CDR3 extends over 15 amino acids. V gave up 3 bases and J gave up 2 bases; unmatched junction bases: 6. Germline values: CDR1 SGHRS, CDR2 YFSETQ. CDR3 loop: CASSSMAGGNYGYTF. The CDR3 bases are TGCGCCAGCAGCTCCATGGCAGGGGGCAACTATGGCTACACCTTC.

The chain joins TRBV5-8 to TRBJ2-5; D could derive from TRBD1 or TRBD2 (5 bases each). The V end was cut by 1 base, the J end by 2 bases, with 9 bases between. This CDR3 is built from 14 residues. The germline V gene has CDR1 SGHTS and CDR2 YDEGEE. Here the CDR3 DNA reads TGTGCCAGCAGCTTGCACAGGAGGCAAGAGACCCAGTACTTC. As protein: CASSLHRRQETQYF.

The chain joins TRBV5-1 to TRBJ1-2; 9 bases fit TRBD1. The ends lost 4 bases at V and 6 bases at J; junction bases unmatched: 4. Germline values: CDR1 SGHRS, CDR2 YFSETQ. The CDR3 sequence is 13 residues long. In DNA form, the CDR3 reads TGCGCCAGCAGCGCTGGACAGGGGAATGGCTACACCTTC. Amino acids: CASSAGQGNGYTF.

The rearrangement links TRBV29-1 to TRBJ2-7, with 10 bases lining up with TRBD1. The CDR3 has 14 amino acids. CDR1 and CDR2 from the germline V gene are SQVTM and ANQGSEA. V dropped 6 bases and J dropped 2; count of bases not matched to a gene: 7. The CDR3 loop is CSVPAGTGAYEQYF. The CDR3 DNA sequence: TGCAGCGTACCGGCAGGGACAGGGGCCTACGAGCAGTACTTC.

The chain combines TRBV6-1 with TRBJ1-2, with no clear D. There are 16 residues in the CDR3. Deletions cut 4 bases from V and 0 bases from J, with 15 bases between. Germline lookup yields CDR1 MNHNS and CDR2 SASEGT. CDR3 DNA sequence: TGTGCCAGCAGTGCCGGATGGGTCAGCCCTAACTATGGCTACACCTTC. This translates into CASSAGWVSPNYGYTF.

In this sample, this clonotype turned up a few times. The V and J genes are TRBV12-3 or TRBV12-4 and TRBJ1-1; perhaps TRBD1 as D (6 bases). The CDR3 is 14 residues long. The V end lost 3 bases, the J end lost 1 base, and 9 bases lay between the germline ends. For the CDR3, the DNA is TGTGCCAGCAGTTTGACAGGCCAGAACACTGAAGCTTTCTTT. Protein: CASSLTGQNTEAFF.

The genes are TRBV11-2 and TRBJ2-7; 11 bases agree with TRBD2. The junction had 5 bases not matched to a gene; V was cut back by 3 bases and J by 1 base. The CDR3 covers 16 residues. Germline lookup yields CDR1 SGHAT and CDR2 FQNNGV. The chain's CDR3 is CASSFTSGSLSYEQYF. The CDR3 DNA reads TGTGCCAGCAGCTTCACTAGCGGGAGTCTGTCCTACGAGCAGTACTTC.